A selection of T cell receptor beta chains follows, all from one sample in a study of shared clonotypes between healthy human individuals. This table comes from immunoSEQ multiplex PCR, and its TCRdb copy is limited to in-frame clones, with some not included. The table has some 690,000 clones, about nine tenths seen once. The sample was memory CD8+ T cells from PBMCs. Receptor source: a man between 18 and 29 years old in good health. Some clones in this sample may be carry-over from other donors' samples. CDR3s include the opening cysteine and the closing phenylalanine or tryptophan. The D gene is left open where the match is weak. Rows may omit the clone size; those that give it use once, few, many or a size class.

CDR3 protein | CDR3 DNA | clone size | J gene | D gene | V gene
CASSYRGVGGTEAFF | TGTGCCAGCAGTTACCGGGGGGTCGGGGGAACTGAAGCTTTCTTT | - | TRBJ1-1 | - | TRBV6-5
CASSLAPEVQETQYF | TGTGCCAGCAGCTTAGCGCCTGAGGTCCAAGAGACCCAGTACTTC | - | TRBJ2-5 | - | TRBV7-9
CASSLARTSGRYNEQFF | TGTGCCAGCAGCTTAGCGAGAACTAGCGGGAGGTACAATGAGCAGTTCTTC | many | TRBJ2-1 | TRBD2 | TRBV7-8
CAISAPGLEETQYF | TGTGCCATCAGTGCTCCGGGACTCGAAGAGACCCAGTACTTC | - | TRBJ2-5 | - | TRBV10-3
CATRTPNEQFF | TGTGCCACCCGAACCCCCAATGAGCAGTTCTTC | - | TRBJ2-1 | - | TRBV19
CASRKVGEGDTEAFF | TGTGCCAGCAGAAAAGTGGGGGAAGGGGACACTGAAGCTTTCTTT | - | TRBJ1-1 | - | TRBV7-9
CASKTSGRSSYNEQFF | TGTGCCAGCAAGACTAGCGGGAGGAGCTCCTACAATGAGCAGTTCTTC | - | TRBJ2-1 | TRBD2 | TRBV7-8
CASSEPEVMNTEAFF | TGTGCCAGTAGTGAGCCGGAAGTCATGAACACTGAAGCTTTCTTT | - | TRBJ1-1 | - | TRBV19
CASSQNSEAGFWYEQYF | TGTGCCAGCAGCCAGAATTCAGAAGCGGGATTTTGGTACGAGCAGTACTTC | - | TRBJ2-7 | TRBD2 | TRBV5-6
CASSVGDSYEQYF | TGTGCCAGTAGTGTAGGTGATTCCTACGAGCAGTACTTC | - | TRBJ2-7 | - | TRBV19
CASSSGTGLETQYF | TGTGCCAGCAGTTCCGGGACAGGGTTGGAGACCCAGTACTTC | - | TRBJ2-5 | TRBD1 | TRBV27
CASSPGTGGGNTIYF | TGTGCCAGCAGTCCCGGGACAGGGGGTGGAAACACCATATATTTT | - | TRBJ1-3 | TRBD1 | TRBV27
CASSQVDTSGGAGTGELFF | TGCGCCAGCAGCCAAGTCGATACTAGCGGAGGGGCGGGCACCGGGGAGCTGTTTTTT | - | TRBJ2-2 | TRBD2 | TRBV4-3
CSVRSGRVNEQFF | TGCAGCGTGAGGAGCGGGAGGGTAAATGAGCAGTTCTTC | - | TRBJ2-1 | TRBD2 | TRBV29-1
CASSQQGLAGQETQYF | TGTGCCAGCAGCCAGCAAGGACTAGCGGGTCAAGAGACCCAGTACTTC | - | TRBJ2-5 | TRBD2 | TRBV7-9
CASSSRTVLNTEAFF | TGTGCCAGCAGCTCCAGAACCGTTTTGAACACTGAAGCTTTCTTT | - | TRBJ1-1 | - | TRBV7-9
CASSADRGDEKLFF | TGTGCCAGCAGCGCAGACAGGGGGGATGAAAAACTGTTTTTT | - | TRBJ1-4 | TRBD1 | TRBV9
CASSVGRQGGHEQYF | TGTGCCAGCAGCGTAGGGCGGCAGGGTGGGCACGAGCAGTACTTC | - | TRBJ2-7 | - | TRBV9
CASSQDPAADTQYF | TGCGCCAGCAGCCAAGATCCAGCGGCAGATACGCAGTATTTT | - | TRBJ2-3 | - | TRBV4-1
CASSLTGTNYGYTF | TGTGCCAGCAGCCTGACCGGGACCAACTATGGCTACACCTTC | - | TRBJ1-2 | - | TRBV9
CASSVGGQLDEQFF | TGTGCCAGCAGCGTAGGGGGGCAACTGGATGAGCAGTTCTTC | - | TRBJ2-1 | - | TRBV9
CASSLGGAENVGYTF | TGTGCCAGCAGCCTCGGTGGGGCAGAAAACGTGGGCTACACCTTC | - | TRBJ1-2 | - | TRBV9
CASKPDRGNTEAFF | TGTGCCAGCAAACCTGACAGGGGCAACACTGAAGCTTTCTTT | - | TRBJ1-1 | TRBD1 | TRBV5-4
CASSLEPEDNYGYTF | TGTGCCAGCAGCTTAGAGCCGGAGGATAACTATGGCTACACCTTC | - | TRBJ1-2 | - | TRBV7-2
CASGWELGTGELFF | TGTGCTAGTGGTTGGGAGCTGGGCACCGGGGAGCTGTTTTTT | - | TRBJ2-2 | - | TRBV12-5
CASSLAEGSYNEQFF | TGCGCCAGCAGCTTGGCCGAGGGCTCCTACAATGAGCAGTTCTTC | - | TRBJ2-1 | - | TRBV5-1
CASSLVKNTEAFF | TGCGCCAGCAGCTTGGTAAAGAACACTGAAGCTTTCTTT | - | TRBJ1-1 | - | TRBV5-1
CASSAGQITNEQFF | TGTGCCAGCAGCGCTGGACAGATCACCAATGAGCAGTTCTTC | - | TRBJ2-1 | - | TRBV9
CASSFWTGGTGELFF | TGTGCCAGCAGTTTTTGGACAGGGGGGACCGGGGAGCTGTTTTTT | once | TRBJ2-2 | TRBD1 | TRBV27
CASSHPGPDRGGNQPQHF | TGCGCCAGCAGCCACCCTGGCCCGGACAGGGGGGGCAATCAGCCCCAGCATTTT | once | TRBJ1-5 | TRBD1 | TRBV4-1
CASSPQGEGETQYF | TGTGCCAGCAGTCCTCAAGGGGAAGGGGAGACCCAGTACTTC | - | TRBJ2-5 | - | TRBV28
CAISPTLAGEYQETQYF | TGTGCCATCAGCCCTACGTTGGCAGGGGAGTACCAAGAGACCCAGTACTTC | - | TRBJ2-5 | - | TRBV10-3
CASSLHQYAWNEQYF | TGTGCCAGCAGTTTACATCAGTATGCGTGGAACGAGCAGTACTTC | - | TRBJ2-7 | - | TRBV27
CASSRGDLGWQETQYF | TGTGCCAGCAGCCGCGGGGACCTAGGGTGGCAAGAGACCCAGTACTTC | - | TRBJ2-5 | - | TRBV7-9
CASSFGQKLIYEQYF | TGTGCCAGCAGCTTCGGACAGAAGTTGATCTACGAGCAGTACTTC | - | TRBJ2-7 | - | TRBV7-9
CASRPLGGTGANVLTF | TGTGCCAGCAGACCTTTAGGGGGGACTGGGGCCAACGTCCTGACTTTC | - | TRBJ2-6 | - | TRBV27
CASSFPLAGAGNEQFF | TGTGCCAGCAGCTTTCCGTTGGCGGGAGCGGGCAATGAGCAGTTCTTC | - | TRBJ2-1 | TRBD2 | TRBV7-9
CASSVKWGSYEQYF | TGTGCCAGCAGTGTGAAATGGGGGTCCTACGAGCAGTACTTC | - | TRBJ2-7 | - | TRBV2
CASSPRTGGVFGTEAFF | TGTGCCAGCAGCCCCCGGACAGGGGGCGTTTTTGGAACTGAAGCTTTCTTT | - | TRBJ1-1 | TRBD1 | TRBV5-6
CASSLTLIGAYTF | TGTGCCAGCAGTCTAACTTTGATTGGAGCCTACACCTTC | - | TRBJ1-2 | - | TRBV7-9
CASSVGGGGGNTIYF | TGTGCCAGCAGCGTAGGAGGGGGCGGTGGAAACACCATATATTTT | - | TRBJ1-3 | TRBD1 | TRBV9
CASSTILAGVYEQYF | TGTGCCAGCAGCACCATCCTAGCGGGAGTCTACGAGCAGTACTTC | - | TRBJ2-7 | TRBD2 | TRBV27
CASSETVSTDTQYF | TGTGCCAGCAGTGAGACCGTCAGCACAGATACGCAGTATTTT | - | TRBJ2-3 | - | TRBV6-1
CASSLMSGGTNTGELFF | TGTGCCAGCAGCTTAATGTCGGGAGGGACTAACACCGGGGAGCTGTTTTTT | - | TRBJ2-2 | TRBD2 | TRBV7-6
CASSGGTSGSQFPFF | TGTGCCAGCAGCGGCGGGACTAGCGGGAGTCAATTTCCGTTCTTC | - | TRBJ2-1 | TRBD2 | TRBV9
CASSLGVPPPEAFF | TGCGCCAGCAGCTTGGGCGTACCACCTCCTGAAGCTTTCTTT | - | TRBJ1-1 | - | TRBV5-1
CASSPVAGVLTNTEAFF | TGCGCCAGCAGCCCCGTGGCAGGGGTTTTAACGAACACTGAAGCTTTCTTT | - | TRBJ1-1 | - | TRBV5-1
CASSTALRGLGETQYF | TGTGCCAGCTCGACAGCACTAAGGGGATTGGGAGAGACCCAGTACTTC | - | TRBJ2-5 | - | TRBV18
CASSFDRTKNIQYF | TGTGCCAGCAGCTTTGACCGGACCAAAAACATTCAGTACTTC | - | TRBJ2-4 | - | TRBV6-6
CASSLSRGLPGYEQYF | TGTGCCAGCAGTTTATCCCGCGGCCTACCCGGGTACGAGCAGTACTTC | - | TRBJ2-7 | - | TRBV28
CASNQARGEQYF | TGTGCCAGCAATCAGGCACGTGGCGAGCAGTACTTC | few | TRBJ2-7 | - | TRBV2
CASSQVRDRGAGEAFF | TGCGCCAGCAGCCAAGTCCGGGACAGGGGAGCAGGTGAAGCTTTCTTT | - | TRBJ1-1 | TRBD1 | TRBV4-1
CASSLGLAASYEQYF | TGTGCCAGCAGTCTGGGACTAGCGGCCTCCTACGAGCAGTACTTC | - | TRBJ2-7 | TRBD2 | TRBV27
CASSLAPRGLNTEAFF | TGTGCCAGCAGCTTAGCCCCCCGGGGGTTGAACACTGAAGCTTTCTTT | - | TRBJ1-1 | - | TRBV7-6
CASSQYGTPSRGYTF | TGTGCCAGCAGCCAGTACGGGACACCATCCAGAGGCTACACCTTC | - | TRBJ1-2 | - | TRBV14
CASSPAPYEQYF | TGTGCCAGCAGCCCCGCCCCCTACGAGCAGTACTTC | few | TRBJ2-7 | - | TRBV28